These T cell receptor beta chains were read from a single sample in a study of blood T cell repertoires in COVID-19. Profiling relied on immunoSEQ multiplex PCR, and the TCRdb table lists in-frame clones only, not all of them. The sample yields roughly 250,000 clones, approximately 86% seen once. Sequencing was carried out using PBMCs or T cells enriched from blood (not recorded which). The receptors were sampled from a woman aged 40-49 years with acute COVID-19. CDR3s include the opening cysteine and the closing phenylalanine or tryptophan. D genes are given only for firm matches. Some rows mark clone size as missing; the rest say once, few, many or name a class of expanded clone.

D gene,V gene,J gene,clone size,CDR3 length,CDR3 DNA,CDR3 protein
.,TRBV6-4,TRBJ2-7,.,13,TGTGCCAGCAGTGGGCAGTGTGACTACGAGCAGTACTTC,CASSGQCDYEQYF
TRBD2,TRBV28,TRBJ2-3,.,15,TGTGCCAGCAGTACACTAGCGCGGGGGACAGATACGCAGTATTTT,CASSTLARGTDTQYF
.,TRBV4-1,TRBJ1-4,.,17,TGCGCCAGCAGCCAAGATCCTGCAGGGGCGAATAATGAAAAACTGTTTTTT,CASSQDPAGANNEKLFF
.,TRBV5-5,TRBJ1-5,.,16,TGTGCCAGCAGCTTGGACAGCGGGGGTGTAAATCAGCCCCAGCATTTT,CASSLDSGGVNQPQHF
.,TRBV5-4,TRBJ1-2,.,15,TGTGCCAGCAGCTTGGCCGCGGGGAATCGCTATGGCTACACCTTC,CASSLAAGNRYGYTF
.,TRBV6-4,TRBJ2-3,.,17,TGTGCCAGCAGCCCTTTCACGAGGGGGTGGGGCACAGATACGCAGTATTTT,CASSPFTRGWGTDTQYF
.,TRBV5-6,TRBJ2-2,.,15,TGTGCCAGCAGATTACAGAGCCCGAACACCGGGGAGCTGTTTTTT,CASRLQSPNTGELFF
.,TRBV5-6,TRBJ2-7,.,14,TGTGCCAGCAGCGAAGGGGGAAATTCCTACGAGCAGTACTTC,CASSEGGNSYEQYF
.,TRBV12-1,TRBJ2-5,.,16,TGTGCCAGCAGCTCCGAGCGGGGACTGTACCAAGAGACCCAGTACTTC,CASSSERGLYQETQYF
TRBD1,TRBV5-4,TRBJ1-2,once,13,TGTGCCAGCAGCTTGACAGGGGGCGGTGGCTACACCTTC,CASSLTGGGGYTF
TRBD1,TRBV18,TRBJ1-2,once,14,TGTGCCAGCTCACCAGCGACAGGGCTTTATGGCTACACCTTC,CASSPATGLYGYTF
.,TRBV12-3/TRBV12-4,TRBJ1-2,.,13,TGTGCCAGCAGTTTAGGGCCCCCAGAAGGCTACACCTTC,CASSLGPPEGYTF
.,TRBV3-1/TRBV3-2,TRBJ1-2,.,13,TGTGCCAGCAGCCTACAGGGATTCTATGGCTACACCTTC,CASSLQGFYGYTF
TRBD2,TRBV7-9,TRBJ2-5,.,16,TGTGCCAGCAGCTTAAGGCTTGATCCGGGGGGAGAGACCCAGTACTTC,CASSLRLDPGGETQYF
.,TRBV10-1,TRBJ2-2,.,14,TGCGCCAGCAGTGGACTAGCGAACACCGGGGAGCTGTTTTTT,CASSGLANTGELFF
.,TRBV7-9,TRBJ2-7,.,16,TGTGCCAGCAGCCCTCAAGGAGCGGAGGAGGGTCCCGAGCAGTACTTC,CASSPQGAEEGPEQYF
.,TRBV2,TRBJ1-2,.,14,TGTGCCAGCAGTGAAGAGGCGGCCAACTATGGCTACACCTTC,CASSEEAANYGYTF
TRBD2,TRBV5-1,TRBJ2-3,many,15,TGCGCCAGCAGCTTGGGACTAGCGGACACAGATACGCAGTATTTT,CASSLGLADTDTQYF
TRBD2,TRBV5-6,TRBJ2-7,.,14,TGTGCCAGCAGCTCGGGACTAGCCCCCTACGAGCAGTACTTC,CASSSGLAPYEQYF
TRBD2,TRBV5-1,TRBJ2-1,.,15,TGCGCCAGCAGCTTGGGGACTAGCACCGACGGAGAGCAGTTCTTC,CASSLGTSTDGEQFF
TRBD2,TRBV20-1,TRBJ2-5,.,15,TGCAGTGCTAGTAGCCTAGCGGGAGTGATGGAGACCCAGTACTTC,CSASSLAGVMETQYF
TRBD1,TRBV19,TRBJ2-6,.,16,TGTGCCAGTAGAGAACAGGGGACCCCTGGGGCCAACGTCCTGACTTTC,CASREQGTPGANVLTF
.,TRBV6-6,TRBJ1-5,.,17,TGTGCCAGCAGTCCCCGGCGGGGTCCTGGGAGCAATCAGCCCCAGCATTTT,CASSPRRGPGSNQPQHF
TRBD1,TRBV14,TRBJ2-1,.,16,TGTGCCAGCAGCCAATGGGCGGGACAGGGGGACAATGAGCAGTTCTTC,CASSQWAGQGDNEQFF
TRBD2,TRBV4-2,TRBJ2-3,.,16,TGTGCCAGCAGCCAACCCATAGCGGGAGCGGTAGATACGCAGTATTTT,CASSQPIAGAVDTQYF
TRBD2,TRBV10-2,TRBJ2-1,.,16,TGCGCCAGCAAGAGTCTGCGGGAGGTCGGCTACAATGAGCAGTTCTTC,CASKSLREVGYNEQFF
.,TRBV14,TRBJ1-4,.,12,TGTGCCAGCAGCCTCGGGGAGGAAAAACTGTTTTTT,CASSLGEEKLFF
.,TRBV3-1/TRBV3-2,TRBJ2-2,.,14,TGTGCCAGCAGCCAGTCTGCGGGCACCGGGGAGCTGTTTTTT,CASSQSAGTGELFF
.,TRBV5-1,TRBJ2-1,.,15,TGCGCCAGCAGGGTTGACACTGGGCCCTACAATGAGCAGTTCTTC,CASRVDTGPYNEQFF
.,TRBV11-3,TRBJ2-2,once,12,TGTGCCACACGTTCACCCACAGCAGAGCTGTTTTTT,CATRSPTAELFF
TRBD1,TRBV6-6,TRBJ1-5,.,15,TGTGCCAGCAACAAAGAAGGGGGCATAGATCAGCCCCAGCATTTT,CASNKEGGIDQPQHF
.,TRBV5-5,TRBJ2-2,.,17,TGTGCCAGCAGCGGACCACCTCATACAGGCTTCACCGGGGAGCTGTTTTTT,CASSGPPHTGFTGELFF
TRBD2,TRBV29-1,TRBJ2-7,.,14,TGCAGCGTTGAAGCTAGCGGGAGGGGTTACGAGCAGTACTTC,CSVEASGRGYEQYF
TRBD1,TRBV19,TRBJ1-3,.,18,TGTGCCAGTAGTATTATCTATGGGGACAGGGGCTCTGGAAACACCATATATTTT,CASSIIYGDRGSGNTIYF
.,TRBV5-6,TRBJ1-2,.,14,TGTGCCAGCAGCCAGGGTGACGCTATCTATGGCTACACCTTC,CASSQGDAIYGYTF
.,TRBV3-1/TRBV3-2,TRBJ2-1,.,15,TGTGCCAGCAGCCCCCCGCTAGGAGGGCCGGTTGAGCAGTTCTTC,CASSPPLGGPVEQFF
TRBD2,TRBV12-3/TRBV12-4,TRBJ2-7,.,12,TGTGCCAGCACAGCGGGAGCCCTCGAGCAGTACTTC,CASTAGALEQYF
TRBD1,TRBV5-1,TRBJ1-1,.,15,TGCGCCAGCAGCCCAGACAGGGTTTCTACTACTGAAGCTTTCTTT,CASSPDRVSTTEAFF
.,TRBV19,TRBJ1-1,.,14,TGTGCCAGTACCCCCCGGACAGACAACACTGAAGCTTTCTTT,CASTPRTDNTEAFF
TRBD1,TRBV2,TRBJ1-1,.,15,TGTGCCAGCAGTCAATTATACAGGGGTGGGACTGAAGCTTTCTTT,CASSQLYRGGTEAFF
.,TRBV24-1,TRBJ2-2,.,15,TGTGCCACCAGTGATCCCGGGATCAGCACCGGGGAGCTGTTTTTT,CATSDPGISTGELFF
.,TRBV7-2,TRBJ2-7,.,13,TGTGCCAGCAGCTTACCGGGGGTCTACGAGCAGTACTTC,CASSLPGVYEQYF
.,TRBV24-1,TRBJ2-1,many,12,TGTGCCACCAGTGAGACATACAATGAGCAGTTCTTC,CATSETYNEQFF
TRBD2,TRBV11-2,TRBJ2-7,.,16,TGTGCCAGCAGCTCGTCCGGGACTAGCGGACTAGGCGAGCAGTACTTC,CASSSSGTSGLGEQYF
TRBD1,TRBV28,TRBJ2-1,.,15,TGTGCCAGCAGTAAAACAGGGGGCAGGGGGAATGAGCAGTTCTTC,CASSKTGGRGNEQFF
.,TRBV19,TRBJ2-3,.,16,TGTGCCAGTAGTATATTGGGGCAGGGAACCACAGATACGCAGTATTTT,CASSILGQGTTDTQYF
.,TRBV5-1,TRBJ2-7,.,13,TGCGCCAGCAGAAACATGGTGTCCTACGAGCAGTACTTC,CASRNMVSYEQYF
TRBD1,TRBV6-5,TRBJ2-7,.,15,TGTGCCAGCAGTCAGAGGGGGCTTCAGGGGGACGAGCAGTACTTC,CASSQRGLQGDEQYF
TRBD2,TRBV7-9,TRBJ2-1,.,15,TGTGCCAGCAGTCAACGGCTAGCGGGAGTCCATGAGCAGTTCTTC,CASSQRLAGVHEQFF
.,TRBV20-1,TRBJ2-1,.,15,TGCAGTGCTAGTAGTAGCGAGGACCCCTACAATGAGCAGTTCTTC,CSASSSEDPYNEQFF
TRBD2,TRBV28,TRBJ2-1,.,16,TGTGCCAGCAGTTTTTACCTAGCGGAAATTGGGGATGAGCAGTTCTTC,CASSFYLAEIGDEQFF
TRBD1,TRBV5-1,TRBJ1-1,.,14,TGCGCCAGCAGCTCCGGACAGGGGGACACTGAAGCTTTCTTT,CASSSGQGDTEAFF
.,TRBV14,TRBJ2-7,.,14,TGTGCCAGCAGCCCTAGGACTTTCTCCTACGAGCAGTACTTC,CASSPRTFSYEQYF
TRBD2,TRBV5-1,TRBJ2-2,.,16,TGCGCCAGCAGCTTGGCCCGACTAGCGGAAACCGGGGAGCTGTTTTTT,CASSLARLAETGELFF